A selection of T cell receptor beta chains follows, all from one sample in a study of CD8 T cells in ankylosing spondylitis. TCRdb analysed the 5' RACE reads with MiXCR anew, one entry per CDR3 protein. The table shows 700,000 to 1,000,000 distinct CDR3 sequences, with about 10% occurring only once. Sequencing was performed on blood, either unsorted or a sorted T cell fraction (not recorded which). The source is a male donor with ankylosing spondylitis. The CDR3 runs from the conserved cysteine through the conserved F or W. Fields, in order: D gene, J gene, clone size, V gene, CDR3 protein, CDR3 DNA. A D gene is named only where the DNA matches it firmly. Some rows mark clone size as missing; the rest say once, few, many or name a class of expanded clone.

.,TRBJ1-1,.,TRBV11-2,CASSSQLRDGGAFF,TGTGCCAGCAGCTCTCAGCTCCGGGACGGCGGAGCTTTCTTT
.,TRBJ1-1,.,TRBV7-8,CASSSNFRGGTEAFF,TGTGCCAGCAGCTCTAACTTCAGGGGAGGCACTGAAGCTTTCTTT
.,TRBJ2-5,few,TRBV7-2,CASSRDPGRQETQYF,TGTGCCAGCAGCCGAGACCCCGGGCGCCAAGAGACCCAGTACTTC
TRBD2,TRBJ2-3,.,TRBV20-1,CSANPSGRTDTQYF,TGCAGTGCTAATCCTAGCGGACGCACAGATACGCAGTATTTT
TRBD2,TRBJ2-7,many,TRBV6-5,CASRLGLAGEQYF,TGTGCCAGCAGACTCGGACTAGCGGGGGAGCAGTACTTC
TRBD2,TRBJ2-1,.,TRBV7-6,CASSLAVASGGENEQFF,TGTGCCAGCAGCTTAGCAGTCGCTAGCGGGGGTGAGAATGAGCAGTTCTTC
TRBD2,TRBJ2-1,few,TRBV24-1,CATSDPGTSFNEQFF,TGTGCCACCAGTGATCCCGGGACTAGCTTCAATGAGCAGTTCTTC
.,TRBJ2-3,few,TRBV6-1,CASSLRQHSSQDTQYF,TGTGCCAGCAGTCTCCGACAGCACTCCTCGCAGGATACGCAGTATTTT
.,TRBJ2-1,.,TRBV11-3,CASSKTRGEQFF,TGTGCCAGCAGCAAGACACGAGGTGAGCAGTTCTTC
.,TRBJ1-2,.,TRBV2,CASSYRNTNYGYTF,TGTGCCAGCAGCTACAGGAATACCAACTATGGCTACACCTTC
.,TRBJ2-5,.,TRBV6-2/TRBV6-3,CASSYLTKETQYF,TGTGCCAGCAGTTACCTGACTAAAGAGACCCAGTACTTC
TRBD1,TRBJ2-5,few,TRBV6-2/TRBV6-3,CASRGDSQETQYF,TGTGCCAGCAGGGGGGACAGCCAAGAGACCCAGTACTTC
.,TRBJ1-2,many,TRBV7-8,CASSPRWGFYGYTF,TGTGCCAGCAGCCCGAGATGGGGATTCTATGGCTACACCTTC
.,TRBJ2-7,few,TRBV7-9,CASNEANYEQYF,TGTGCCAGCAACGAGGCCAACTACGAGCAGTACTTC
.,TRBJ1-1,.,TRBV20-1,CSAQQGDTEAFF,TGCAGTGCCCAGCAAGGGGACACTGAAGCTTTCTTT
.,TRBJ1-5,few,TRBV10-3,CAISDSGNQPQHF,TGTGCCATCAGTGATAGCGGAAATCAGCCCCAGCATTTT
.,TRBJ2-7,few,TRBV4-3,CASSRTVGGAYEQYF,TGCGCCAGCAGCCGAACTGTTGGAGGGGCCTACGAGCAGTACTTC
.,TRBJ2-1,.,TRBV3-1,CASSQVSGGGESEQFF,TGTGCCAGCAGCCAGGTATCCGGGGGCGGAGAGAGTGAGCAGTTCTTC
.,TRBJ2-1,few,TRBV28,CASSTAGLEQFF,TGTGCCAGCAGTACAGCAGGGCTTGAGCAGTTCTTC
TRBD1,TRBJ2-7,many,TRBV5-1,CASSLELRGTGEDEQYF,TGCGCCAGCAGCTTGGAGCTTAGGGGGACAGGAGAAGACGAGCAGTACTTC
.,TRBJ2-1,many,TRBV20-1,CSAREWDSSEQFF,TGCAGTGCTAGGGAATGGGACTCTTCGGAGCAGTTCTTC
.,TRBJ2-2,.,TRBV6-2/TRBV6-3,CASSQTRVGELFF,TGTGCCAGCAGTCAGACCAGGGTCGGGGAGCTGTTTTTT
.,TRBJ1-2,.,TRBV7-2,CASSLPLRISNYGYTF,TGTGCCAGCAGCTTACCCCTTCGGATCAGCAACTATGGCTACACCTTC
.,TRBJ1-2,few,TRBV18,CASSPQHPNYGYTF,TGTGCCAGCTCACCACAGCACCCTAACTATGGCTACACCTTC
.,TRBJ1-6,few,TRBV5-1,CASSFGASWGSPLHF,TGCGCCAGCAGCTTCGGGGCCTCGTGGGGTTCACCCCTCCACTTT
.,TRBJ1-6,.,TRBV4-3,CASSQDGRQTPLHF,TGCGCCAGCAGCCAAGACGGGCGGCAGACACCCCTCCACTTT
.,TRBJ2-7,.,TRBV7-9,CASSSGDFSSYEQYF,TGTGCCAGCAGCTCCGGGGACTTTAGCTCCTACGAGCAGTACTTC
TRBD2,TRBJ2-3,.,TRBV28,CASSTASSGRDTQYF,TGTGCCAGCAGCACTGCGTCTAGCGGGAGAGATACGCAGTATTTT
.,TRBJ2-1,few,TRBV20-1,CSAPRASVGGEQFF,TGCAGTGCCCCGCGGGCTAGTGTAGGGGGTGAGCAGTTCTTC
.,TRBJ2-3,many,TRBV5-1,CASSEGPPDTQYF,TGCGCCAGCAGCGAGGGACCTCCAGATACGCAGTATTTT
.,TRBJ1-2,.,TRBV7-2,CASSPEGMYGYTF,TGTGCCAGCAGCCCAGAAGGGATGTATGGCTACACCTTC
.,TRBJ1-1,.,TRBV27,CASRSLGGPLNTEAFF,TGTGCCAGCCGTAGTTTGGGGGGACCCCTGAACACTGAAGCTTTCTTT
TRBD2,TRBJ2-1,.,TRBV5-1,CASSLAASGKIEQFF,TGCGCCAGCAGCTTGGCTGCTAGCGGGAAGATTGAGCAGTTCTTC
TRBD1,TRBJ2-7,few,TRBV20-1,CSARDVRQGSYEQYF,TGCAGTGCTAGAGATGTGCGACAGGGCTCGTACGAGCAGTACTTC
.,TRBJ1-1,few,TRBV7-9,CASSLAITEAFF,TGTGCCAGCAGCTTAGCGATTACTGAAGCTTTCTTT
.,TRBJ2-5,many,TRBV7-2,CASSRHREETQYF,TGTGCCAGCAGCCGTCACAGGGAAGAGACCCAGTACTTC
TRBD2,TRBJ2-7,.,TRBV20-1,CSAKERSGGPYEQYF,TGCAGTGCTAAGGAGAGGAGCGGGGGGCCCTACGAGCAGTACTTC
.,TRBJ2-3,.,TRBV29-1,CSVAKASTDTQYF,TGCAGCGTCGCCAAAGCTAGCACAGATACGCAGTATTTT
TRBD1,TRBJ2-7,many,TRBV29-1,CSVQRAQGAREQYF,TGCAGCGTCCAAAGGGCGCAGGGGGCGCGGGAGCAGTACTTC
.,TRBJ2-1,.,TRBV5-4,CASSFPTAHEQFF,TGTGCCAGCAGCTTTCCGACAGCCCATGAGCAGTTCTTC
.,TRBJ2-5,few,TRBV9,CASPSPAGLETQYF,TGTGCCAGCCCGAGCCCCGCGGGGTTAGAGACCCAGTACTTC
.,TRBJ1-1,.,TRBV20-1,CSARDYAEAFF,TGCAGTGCTAGAGATTACGCTGAAGCTTTCTTT
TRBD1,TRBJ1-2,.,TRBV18,CASSPSGTGAGYTF,TGTGCCAGCTCACCCTCGGGGACAGGGGCTGGCTACACCTTC
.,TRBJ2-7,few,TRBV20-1,CSAPLRGQGPRGEQYF,TGCAGTGCTCCCCTCCGCGGCCAGGGCCCACGAGGGGAGCAGTACTTC
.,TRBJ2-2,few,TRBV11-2,CASSPRGWGRSNTGELFF,TGTGCCAGCAGCCCAAGGGGTTGGGGAAGGTCGAACACCGGGGAGCTGTTTTTT
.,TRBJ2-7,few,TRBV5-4,CASSLMERGFRDEQYF,TGTGCCAGCAGCTTGATGGAGAGGGGTTTTAGGGACGAGCAGTACTTC